This T cell receptor beta chain is from a study of T cell responses to AZD1222 COVID-19 vaccine (dated by TCRdb to the early 2020s). In the study overall: TCR sequencing covered roughly 230 trial participants: 207 given two doses of AZD1222 and 26 given two doses of MenACWY control vaccine. Trial participants were enrolled by age into subgroups of 18-55, 56-69 and 70-plus years, and 148, 28 and 57 TCR-sequenced participants, respectively, were included in these subgroups. Study-level results and caveats: Epitopes outside the regions mutated in the B.1.351 and B.1.1.7 variants were reportedly recognized by nearly half of the unique spike-specific TCRs. Conclusions about previously exposed vaccinees are limited, since just five or six AZD1222 recipients were seropositive for SARS-CoV-2 at baseline. Because no day 14 peak-response samples were available, repertoires were characterized only after the peak T cell response. Spike-specific TCR breadth and depth rose significantly after two AZD1222 doses compared with day 0 and with MenACWY recipients. The vaccine-associated CD4 TCRs covered the entire spike protein, and the dominant responses fell in regions 160-218 and 743-854. Most participants were white British and females outnumbered males, and the authors suggested that clonal diversity may have been underestimated. In the small 56-69-year group, the increase in depth fell short of significance, most likely because of low power.

With regard to this clone: Its cognate antigen has yet to be identified. Base qualities were left out, and no much larger clone turns up one base away.

Trimming removed 0 bases from V and 8 bases from J, leaving 13 bases between the germline ends. CDR3 length: 14 amino acids, cysteine to phenylalanine. Here the CDR3 DNA is all that survives: 42 bases in frame from base 1. CDR1 and CDR2, per the germline V gene, are MGHRA and YSYEKL. In light of the paper, this sample's time point label describes: about 28 days (+/-7) after the second vaccine dose. AZD1222 recipients with second doses at about 4 weeks or about 12 weeks were pooled, because spike-specific TCR depth and breadth did not differ between schedules. Samples from vaccinated people were obtained from the UK trials COV001 and COV002, which included a single-blind randomized controlled phase 2/3 trial of AZD1222 (ChAdOx1 nCoV-19) in healthy adults. Trial participant PBMC samples were collected at day 0 and day 28 after the second dose for TCRbeta chain sequencing. The CDR3 regions of human TCRbeta chains were analyzed by immunosequencing. In the paper's pipeline: TCRs in the repertoires were compared against a reference library of SARS-CoV-2-specific TCRs that had been generated with the MIRA antigen-specificity platform. Breadth was defined as the fraction of unique TCRs that were SARS-CoV-2-associated. Depth was defined as the fraction of total T cells that were SARS-CoV-2-associated. Using the MIRA data, each spike-specific TCR was assigned both to the spike region to which the TCR was reactive and to a CD4 or CD8 class. Log10-transformed breadth and depth values were compared by one-way ANOVA with Sidak's multiple comparisons tests. TCRdb provides this immuneACCESS table in a form limited to in-frame rearrangements. Some clones are lacking; in checked studies, under half of them reflect an unresolved V gene, and why the rest are absent is not known. Clone size and the V and J calls come from that table; the DNA yielded D and trimming. Here the sample has about 80,000 clones; approximately 83% occur a single time. Jointly, the top ten make up around 3.6% of the sample.

The sequence derives from an adult who received the AZD1222 COVID-19 vaccine. The specimen was peripheral blood, collected 28 days after the second AZD1222 dose. This chain is built from TRBV4-1 and TRBJ1-2; the D gene cannot be resolved reliably. At the DNA level, the sequence is TGCGCCAGCAGCCAAGATGGCCAAATAAGGGGCTACACCTTC. It codes for CASSQDGQIRGYTF.